The 5 T cell receptor beta chains reported below all come from one sample, sequenced in a study of CD8+CD57+ T cells in acquired aplastic anemia. The TCR beta profiling, which covered VDJ combination and CDR3 sequence, was carried out using genomic DNA as the template. One entry per CDR3 protein, called by TCRdb with MiXCR from the reads. The sample gives about 58,000 distinct CDR3 sequences, around 60% of which show up once; 15% to 20% is in the top ten. All sequencing subjects had displayed CD8+CD57+ cell expansion on flow cytometry. Source material: sorted CD4+, CD8+, or CD8+CD57+ T cells (not recorded which) from PBMCs. The source of these receptors is a human donor with aplastic anemia.

Many counts were recorded for this clonotype. This chain connects TRBV11-2 to TRBJ2-3; D remains ambiguous. Germline V CDR1 and CDR2: SGHAT, FQNNGV. Trimming shortened V by 3 bases and J by 2 bases, and 12 bases separated the two germline ends. The CDR3 length is 15 residues. The CDR3 DNA reads as TGTGCCAGCAGCTTTAGTCGCGGAACCACAGATACGCAGTATTTT. Its translation is CASSFSRGTTDTQYF.

This clonotype appeared many times. The V gene is TRBV7-8, the J gene TRBJ2-2; 16 nucleotides match TRBD2. The junction had 6 bases not matched to a gene; V was cut back by 5 bases and J by 9 bases. Per germline, CDR1 SGHVS and CDR2 FQNEAQ. The CDR3 has 16 amino acids. As DNA, the CDR3 is TGTGCCAGCAGCCTCGGGACTAGCGGGGGGGACCGGGAGCTGTTTTTT. Its translation: CASSLGTSGGDRELFF.

This chain uses TRBV15 with TRBJ2-1; 9 bases line up with TRBD2. V gave up 6 bases and J gave up 7 bases; unmatched junction bases: 7. CDR1 and CDR2 (germline): LNHNV, YYDKDF (reference sequence). The CDR3 runs to 14 residues. The CDR3 protein is CATRGGGGENEQFF. The CDR3 bases are TGTGCCACCAGGGGCGGGGGGGGGGAGAATGAGCAGTTCTTC.

In its sample, this clonotype was seen a few times. The rearrangement links TRBV15 to TRBJ1-4, with 9 bases lining up with TRBD1. CDR3 size: 16 residues. J was trimmed by 0 bases and V by 1 base; bases with no gene match: 0. Germline V gene data show CDR1 as LNHNV and CDR2 as YYDKDF (reference sequence). The CDR3 DNA reads as TGTGCCACCAGCAGAGGGGACAGGGCAACTAATGAAAAACTGTTTTTT. Its protein is CATSRGDRATNEKLFF.

CDR3 residues: CASSRLAGPYEQYF. The CDR3 DNA reads TGCGCCAGCAGCCGACTAGCGGGACCCTACGAGCAGTACTTC. This chain links TRBV10-1 with TRBJ2-7, with TRBD2 matching 11 bases. The CDR3 totals 14 residues. V lost 6 bases and J lost 2; bases outside the gene matches: 3. Germline loops: CDR1 WNHNN, CDR2 SYGVQD (reference sequence).